This passage covers 32 T cell receptor beta chains from one sample sequenced in a study of T cell responses to AZD1222 COVID-19 vaccine. Sequenced by immunoSEQ multiplex PCR; TCRdb stores in-frame clones only, minus some. The repertoire holds around 100,000 clones, with more than 85% as singletons. Sequenced here: peripheral blood, sampled on day 0 of AZD1222 vaccination. These receptors all come from an adult in good health.

V usage is TRBV2 and J usage is TRBJ1-1; maybe TRBD1 (5 bases). Germline V gives CDR1 SNHLY, CDR2 FYNNEI. The V and J ends lost 6 bases and 6 bases respectively, with 20 bases between them. This CDR3 is built from 15 residues. CDR3 residues: CASRKDNLGSAEAFF. The CDR3 region has the DNA TGTGCCAGCAGGAAGGACAATCTGGGATCCGCTGAAGCTTTCTTT. The entire variable domain, with the rest obtained from reference TRBV2 and TRBJ1-1, is as follows: EPEVTQTPSHQVTQMGQEVILRCVPISNHLYFYWYRQILGQKVEFLVSFYNNEISEKSEIFDDQFSVERPDGSNFTLKIRSTKLEDSAMYFCASRKDNLGSAEAFFGQGTRLTVV.

The genes are TRBV9 and TRBJ2-1; 8 bases are shared with TRBD2. J gave up 6 bases and V 3 bases, and 8 bases lay outside the gene matches. The CDR3 is made up of 15 amino acids. The germline CDR1 and CDR2 sequences are SGDLS and YYNGEE. CDR3 loop: CASSAPGLEVNEQFF. The CDR3 DNA is TGTGCCAGCAGCGCGCCGGGACTAGAAGTCAATGAGCAGTTCTTC.

This rearrangement joins TRBV7-2 to TRBJ1-3; D call uncertain. The CDR3 length is 15 residues. V lost 0 bases and J lost 0, with 6 bases in between. Per the germline V gene, CDR1 is SGHTA and CDR2 is FQGNSA. This CDR3 is CASSLALGSGNTIYF. In nucleotides, the CDR3 is TGTGCCAGCAGCTTAGCGTTAGGCTCTGGAAACACCATATATTTT.

The V and J genes are TRBV3-1 (or the pseudogene TRBV3-2) and TRBJ1-2; 10 bases agree with TRBD1. CDR3 length: 14 amino acids. The J segment lost 7 bases and the V segment lost 2 bases, leaving 4 bases of the junction unmatched. CDR1 is LGHDT and CDR2 is YNNKEL in the germline V gene (reference sequence). CDR3 protein: CASSQPGQGSGYTF. CDR3 coding DNA: TGTGCCAGCAGCCAACCGGGACAGGGGTCTGGCTACACCTTC.

The V and J genes are TRBV11-2 and TRBJ1-1; tentatively, D is TRBD1 (6 bases). V was shortened by 1 base and J by 1 base, with 19 bases between the two germline ends. This CDR3 spans 18 amino acids. Germline lookup yields CDR1 SGHAT and CDR2 FQNNGV. CDR3 nucleotide sequence: TGTGCCAGCAGCTTAGCTCTAGGGGGAACAAGCGGGAACACTGAAGCTTTCTTT. It specifies CASSLALGGTSGNTEAFF.

The chain recombines TRBV11-2 with TRBJ2-7, with D unresolved. CDR1 is SGHAT, CDR2 FQNNGV, per germline. CDR3 length equals 15 residues. V lost 2 bases and J lost 2, with 13 bases in between. CDR3 loop: CASSLKHRQTYEQYF. The CDR3 bases are TGTGCCAGCAGCTTAAAGCACCGCCAAACCTACGAGCAGTACTTC.

The chain links TRBV27 to TRBJ2-7, with TRBD2 identical over 7 bases. CDR3 length: 15 amino acids. In germline, CDR1 is MNHEY, CDR2 SMNVEV (reference sequence). J was trimmed by 4 bases and V by 6 bases; bases with no gene match: 12. The CDR3 here is CASSPRSGAGYEQYF. Written as DNA, the CDR3 is TGTGCCAGCAGCCCCCGCAGCGGGGCCGGGTACGAGCAGTACTTC.

The V call is TRBV30, the J call TRBJ1-2; 7 bases line up with TRBD1. After removal of 5 bases from V and 8 bases from J, the junction contained 11 bases not matched to a gene. Germline CDR1 and CDR2: GTSNPN and SVGIG (reference sequence). There are 13 residues in the CDR3. The CDR3 spells CAWQHPGGGGYTF. The CDR3 DNA reads as TGTGCCTGGCAACACCCAGGGGGAGGCGGCTACACCTTC.

The gene calls are TRBV5-1 and TRBJ2-3, with D hard to call. Germline CDR1 SGHRS, CDR2 YFSETQ. V lost 4 bases to trimming and J lost 0 bases, with 9 bases between them. The CDR3 extends over 14 amino acids. The CDR3 DNA follows: TGCGCCAGCAGCCCGGACCTTAGCACAGATACGCAGTATTTT. Translation: CASSPDLSTDTQYF.

The V and J genes are TRBV19 and TRBJ1-1; D unclear. The CDR3 runs to 15 residues. Germline-derived CDR1 and CDR2 are LNHDA and SQIVND (reference sequence). V lost 5 bases and J lost 0, with 13 bases in between. CDR3: CASSGFWAMNTEAFF. CDR3 sequence (DNA): TGTGCCAGTAGTGGGTTTTGGGCGATGAACACTGAAGCTTTCTTT.

For this clone: One end of the junction does not line up with germline, which may come from a read error. The chain joins TRBV6-1 to TRBJ2-2; TRBD1 agrees at 8 bases. The germline CDR1 and CDR2 sequences are MNHNS and SASEGT. The CDR3 totals 16 residues. The CDR3 reads CASREDRGRDTGELFF. CDR3 bases: TGTGCCAGCAGGGAAGACAGGGGTCGGGACACCGGGGAGCTGTTTTTT.

The V and J genes are TRBV7-3 and TRBJ2-1; no reliable D call. The length of the CDR3 is 16 residues. CDR1 and CDR2 from the germline V gene are SGHTA and FQGTGA. The germline V and J ends were trimmed by 5 bases and 0 bases, with 14 bases remaining between them. In nucleotides, the CDR3 is TGTGCCAGCAGCCCGACACCTACCGACTCCTACAATGAGCAGTTCTTC. It translates to CASSPTPTDSYNEQFF.

This sequence joins TRBV5-1 and TRBJ2-1; 7 nucleotides align to TRBD2. The V gene's germline CDR1 is SGHRS and CDR2 YFSETQ. CDR3 length equals 18 residues. V was clipped by 0 bases and J by 0 bases; unmatched bases: 9. The chain's CDR3 is CASSLAPGEGLSYNEQFF. The CDR3 DNA sequence: TGCGCCAGCAGCTTGGCCCCGGGGGAGGGGCTCTCCTACAATGAGCAGTTCTTC.

V and J are TRBV29-1 and TRBJ1-5; D may be TRBD1 (5 bases). The germline V and J ends were trimmed by 4 bases and 0 bases, with 13 bases remaining between them. The CDR3 covers 15 residues. The germline V gene has CDR1 SQVTM and CDR2 ANQGSEA. CDR3 DNA sequence: TGCAGCGTTGTTCATGAGGGGTATAGCAATCAGCCCCAGCATTTT. Residues: CSVVHEGYSNQPQHF.

This clone was seen just once. V is TRBV10-3 and J is TRBJ1-5; 9 nucleotides align to TRBD1. The length of the CDR3 is 15 residues. V lost 6 bases, J lost 2 bases, and 5 bases stayed unmatched. Germline V gene lookup returns CDR1 ENHRY and CDR2 SYGVKD. CDR3 residues: CAISGQGRGNQPQHF. The CDR3 DNA reads as TGTGCCATCAGCGGACAGGGGCGAGGCAATCAGCCCCAGCATTTT.

The chain couples TRBV18 to TRBJ1-1; D might be TRBD1 (5 bases). V was trimmed by 6 bases and J by 1 base, leaving 15 bases between them. This CDR3 is 15 amino acids long. CDR1 is KGHSH and CDR2 is LQKENI in the germline V gene. The CDR3 is CASSQSGSQNTEAFF. Here the CDR3 DNA reads TGTGCCAGCTCTCAATCAGGGTCGCAGAACACTGAAGCTTTCTTT.

This clone has a handful of counts. CDR3 coding DNA: TGTGCCAGCAGCTTAGAAGGGAGTGGGGCAGGCAATCAGCCCCAGCATTTT. Translated, it gives CASSLEGSGAGNQPQHF. The chain links TRBV7-9 to TRBJ1-5, with a weak D call TRBD1 (5 bases). The CDR3 totals 17 residues. Germline V gene data show CDR1 as SEHNR and CDR2 as FQNEAQ (reference sequence). Trimming removed 1 base from V and 2 bases from J, with 15 bases in between.

The rearrangement uses TRBV15 and TRBJ1-1; D remains ambiguous. From germline, CDR1 is LNHNV and CDR2 YYDKDF (reference sequence). Trimming left V 0 bases short and J 4 bases short, with 12 bases between. There are 15 residues in the CDR3. The CDR3 DNA reads TGTGCCACCAGCAGAGAGATAGGCGGTGGCACTGAAGCTTTCTTT. This sequence encodes CATSREIGGGTEAFF.

The rearrangement uses TRBV4-1 and TRBJ2-2; D may be TRBD1 (5 bases). The CDR3 sequence is 15 residues long. The ends were cut back, 0 bases at V and 7 bases at J, with 12 bases in the middle. In germline, CDR1 is MGHRA, CDR2 YSYEKL. The CDR3 loop is CASSQDRVIFGELFF. The DNA of the CDR3 is TGCGCCAGCAGCCAAGACAGGGTAATATTCGGGGAGCTGTTTTTT.

The genes are TRBV27 and TRBJ1-2; no definite D call. The V gene lost 6 bases and the J gene lost 5 bases, with 13 bases spanning the gap. The CDR3 consists of 13 residues. CDR1 and CDR2 from the germline V gene are MNHEY and SMNVEV (reference sequence). CDR3 bases: TGTGCCAGCAGCCGGAATGGGCCGTATGGCTACACCTTC. Amino acids: CASSRNGPYGYTF.

This rearrangement joins TRBV28 to TRBJ1-1; D gene uncertain. Germline values: CDR1 MDHEN, CDR2 SYDVKM. Trimming left V 3 bases short and J 0 bases short, with 11 bases between. This CDR3 region has 15 residues. The CDR3 nucleotides are TGTGCCAGCAGTTTGGAGCAGACCTTGAACACTGAAGCTTTCTTT. Its translation: CASSLEQTLNTEAFF.

The gene calls are TRBV6-6 and TRBJ1-3, with D maybe TRBD1 (5 bases). The CDR3 runs 16 residues. Germline V CDR1 and CDR2: MNHNY, SVGAGI (reference sequence). Trimming left V 4 bases short and J 0 bases short, with 13 bases between. The CDR3 reads CASSFHGGNSGNTIYF. The CDR3 region has the DNA TGTGCCAGCAGTTTTCATGGGGGGAACTCTGGAAACACCATATATTTT.

The chain links TRBV19 to TRBJ2-5; 7 nucleotides align to TRBD1. CDR3 length: 15 amino acids. Germline-derived CDR1 and CDR2 are LNHDA and SQIVND (reference sequence). V lost 6 bases, J lost 1 base, and 8 bases stayed unmatched. The CDR3 is CASSRTGTAQETQYF. As DNA, the CDR3 is TGTGCCAGTAGCCGGACCGGGACAGCCCAAGAGACCCAGTACTTC. The full variable domain, rest sourced from reference TRBV19 and TRBJ2-5, is DGGITQSPKYLFRKEGQNVTLSCEQNLNHDAMYWYRQDPGQGLRLIYYSQIVNDFQKGDIAEGYSVSREKKESFPLTVTSAQKNPTAFYLCASSRTGTAQETQYFGPGTRLLVL.

This clone was seen more than once but under ten times. This chain joins TRBV6-5 and TRBJ2-1; TRBD2 might be the D (6 bases). There are 14 residues in the CDR3. Per the germline V gene, CDR1 is MNHEY and CDR2 is SVGAGI. V lost 8 bases, J lost 0 bases, and 11 bases lay in between. The CDR3 loop reads CASGSGSSYNEQFF. The CDR3 nucleotides read TGTGCCAGCGGTAGCGGAAGCTCCTACAATGAGCAGTTCTTC.

The chain links TRBV2 to TRBJ1-3; D gene ambiguous. Germline CDR1 SNHLY, CDR2 FYNNEI. The CDR3 extends over 13 amino acids. With 8 bases removed from V and 2 bases from J, the gap between germline ends came to 10 bases. CDR3 region: CASHFGAGNTIYF. The CDR3 DNA follows: TGTGCCAGCCACTTCGGGGCTGGAAACACCATATATTTT.

This chain links TRBV28 with TRBJ1-4; possible D gene TRBD1, 5 bases. CDR3 length: 16 residues. V dropped 2 bases and J dropped 7 bases, with 17 bases sitting between them. Germline loops: CDR1 MDHEN, CDR2 SYDVKM. CDR3 coding DNA: TGTGCCAGCAGTTTACCTCGCGACAGCGCGGGTGAAAAACTGTTTTTT. It is translated as CASSLPRDSAGEKLFF.

In the case of this clone: This same CDR3 is encoded by further DNA sequences in the sample. This chain connects TRBV9 to TRBJ2-4; the D is unclear. The ends were cut back, 0 bases at V and 0 bases at J, with 4 bases in the middle. The CDR3 extends over 14 amino acids. CDR1 is SGDLS and CDR2 is YYNGEE in the germline V gene. The CDR3 spells CASSVGVAKNIQYF. As DNA, the CDR3 is TGTGCCAGCAGCGTAGGCGTAGCCAAAAACATTCAGTACTTC.

The rearrangement links TRBV27 to TRBJ2-1, with D perhaps assigned TRBD1 or TRBD2 (5 bases each). The CDR3 covers 14 residues. Trimming stripped 6 bases from V and 2 bases from J, with 11 bases between. Looked up from germline, CDR1 is MNHEY and CDR2 is SMNVEV (reference sequence). The CDR3 protein is CASSRDLTYNEQFF. DNA of the CDR3: TGTGCCAGCAGCCGGGACCTAACCTACAATGAGCAGTTCTTC.

This chain links TRBV5-6 with TRBJ1-3; no definite D call. The germline CDR1 and CDR2 sequences are SGHDT and YYEEEE. Trimming took 9 bases from V and 8 from J, leaving 18 bases between them. The length of the CDR3 is 13 residues. CDR3 nucleotide sequence: TGTGCCACCTCCCGAGAGGGAAGACACACCATATATTTT. Its translation is CATSREGRHTIYF.

The chain employs TRBV4-3 and TRBJ1-6; 8 nucleotides align to TRBD1. Germline CDR1 LGHNA, CDR2 YSLEER. This CDR3 is built from 16 residues. The V segment lost 0 bases and the J segment 8 bases; nucleotides outside the gene matches: 6. Here the CDR3 DNA reads TGCGCCAGCAGCCAAGATAGGCAGGGGGCCGATTCACCCCTCCACTTT. Translated, it gives CASSQDRQGADSPLHF.

The chain recombines TRBV4-2 with TRBJ1-4; the D is unclear. Germline V gene sequence: CDR1 LGHNA, CDR2 YNFKEQ. The CDR3 consists of 11 residues. Trimming removed 4 bases from V and 4 bases from J, with 1 base in between. The CDR3 spells CASSLNEKLFF. In nucleotides, the CDR3 is TGTGCCAGCAGCCTTAATGAAAAACTGTTTTTT.

V gene TRBV10-3 combines with J gene TRBJ1-2, with D maybe TRBD1 (6 bases). V was pared by 4 bases and J by 2 bases, with 17 bases between. The germline CDR1 and CDR2 sequences are ENHRY and SYGVKD. This CDR3 contains 16 residues. CDR3 in amino acids: CAISAQSGEANYGYTF. The CDR3 region has the DNA TGTGCCATCAGTGCCCAATCAGGGGAGGCAAACTATGGCTACACCTTC.